The subject of this entry is one TCR beta chain. The entry originates in a study of blood T cell repertoires in COVID-19. For the study at large: Acute-phase and convalescent COVID-19 samples originated in the United States, Italy and Spain. The cDNA or gDNA used as material had been derived from T cells, B-cell-depleted T cells, or PBMCs.

CDR1 and CDR2 (germline): LGHDT, YNNKEL (reference sequence). CDR3 length equals 16 residues. Losses at the gene ends were 0 bases for V and 7 bases for J; bases not matched to a gene: 9. The repertoire was sequenced with immunoSEQ multiplex PCR; TCRdb's copy has only in-frame clones and lacks some. The data show some 350,000 clones, more than 70% seen once. This TCR was sampled from a woman between 65 and 79 years old with COVID-19, enrolled during active disease. The chain combines TRBV3-1 (or the pseudogene TRBV3-2) with TRBJ2-1, with TRBD2 matching over 7 bases. Input material: peripheral blood. This CDR3 reads CASSQDGGGGWNEQFF. The CDR3 DNA is TGTGCCAGCAGCCAAGATGGAGGCGGGGGATGGAATGAGCAGTTCTTC.